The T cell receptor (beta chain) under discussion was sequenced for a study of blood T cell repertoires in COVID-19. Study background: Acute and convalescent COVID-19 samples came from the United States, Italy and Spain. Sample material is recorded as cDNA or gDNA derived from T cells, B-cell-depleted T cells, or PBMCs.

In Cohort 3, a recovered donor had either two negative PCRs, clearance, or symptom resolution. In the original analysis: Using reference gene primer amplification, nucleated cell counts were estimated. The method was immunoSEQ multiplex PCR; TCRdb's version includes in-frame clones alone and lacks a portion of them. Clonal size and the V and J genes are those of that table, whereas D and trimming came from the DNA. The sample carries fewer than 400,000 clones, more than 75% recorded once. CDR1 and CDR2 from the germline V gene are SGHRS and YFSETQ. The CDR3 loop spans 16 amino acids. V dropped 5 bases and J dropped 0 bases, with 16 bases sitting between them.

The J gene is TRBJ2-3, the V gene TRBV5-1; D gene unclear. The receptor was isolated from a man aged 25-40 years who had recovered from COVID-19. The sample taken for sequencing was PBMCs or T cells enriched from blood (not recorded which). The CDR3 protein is CASRLLASPSTDTQYF. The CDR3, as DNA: TGCGCCAGCAGGCTTTTAGCCTCTCCCAGCACAGATACGCAGTATTTT. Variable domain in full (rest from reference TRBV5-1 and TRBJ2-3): KAGVTQTPRYLIKTRGQQVTLSCSPISGHRSVSWYQQTPGQGLQFLFEYFSETQRNKGNFPGRFSGRQFSNSRSEMNVSTLELGDSALYLCASRLLASPSTDTQYFGPGTRLTVL.